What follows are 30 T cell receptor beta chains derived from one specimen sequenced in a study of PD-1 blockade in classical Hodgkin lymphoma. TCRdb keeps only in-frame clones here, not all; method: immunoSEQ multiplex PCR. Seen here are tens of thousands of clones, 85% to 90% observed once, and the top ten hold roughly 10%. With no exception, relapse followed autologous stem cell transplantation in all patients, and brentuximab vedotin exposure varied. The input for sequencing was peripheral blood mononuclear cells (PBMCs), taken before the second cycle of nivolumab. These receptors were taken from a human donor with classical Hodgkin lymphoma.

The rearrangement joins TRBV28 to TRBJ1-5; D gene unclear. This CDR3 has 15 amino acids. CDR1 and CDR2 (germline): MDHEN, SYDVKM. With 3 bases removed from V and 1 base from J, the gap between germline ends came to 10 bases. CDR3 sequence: CASSLPGESNQPQHF. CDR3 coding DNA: TGTGCCAGCAGTTTGCCAGGAGAGAGCAATCAGCCCCAGCATTTT.

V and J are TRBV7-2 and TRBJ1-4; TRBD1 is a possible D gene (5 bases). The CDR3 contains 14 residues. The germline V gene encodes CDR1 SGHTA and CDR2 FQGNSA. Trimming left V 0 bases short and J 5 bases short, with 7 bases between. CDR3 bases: TGTGCCAGCAGCTTAGCGGCAGGGAATGAAAAACTGTTTTTT. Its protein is CASSLAAGNEKLFF.

The CDR3 sequence: CASSLGQANQPQHF. The CDR3, as DNA: TGTGCCAGCAGCCTTGGACAGGCCAATCAGCCCCAGCATTTT. This sequence joins TRBV11-3 and TRBJ1-5; 7 bases fit TRBD1. The CDR3 contains 14 residues. Germline V gene lookup returns CDR1 SGHNT and CDR2 YENEEA. With 5 bases clipped from V and 3 bases from J, the junction kept 4 bases outside the gene matches. The full variable domain, in which reference TRBV11-3 and TRBJ1-5 provide the parts outside the CDR3, is EAGVVQSPRYKIIEKKQPVAFWCNPISGHNTLYWYLQNLGQGPELLIRYENEEAVDDSQLPKDRFSAERLKGVDSTLKIQPAELGDSAVYLCASSLGQANQPQHFGDGTRLSIL.

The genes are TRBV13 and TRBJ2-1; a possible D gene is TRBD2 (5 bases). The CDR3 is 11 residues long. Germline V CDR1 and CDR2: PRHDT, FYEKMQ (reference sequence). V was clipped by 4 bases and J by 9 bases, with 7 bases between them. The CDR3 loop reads CASSSGVEQFF. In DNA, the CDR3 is TGTGCCAGCAGCTCCGGGGTTGAGCAGTTCTTC. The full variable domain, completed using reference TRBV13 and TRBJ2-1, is AAGVIQSPRHLIKEKRETATLKCYPIPRHDTVYWYQQGPGQDPQFLISFYEKMQSDKGSIPDRFSAQQFSDYHSELNMSSLELGDSALYFCASSSGVEQFFGPGTRLTVL.

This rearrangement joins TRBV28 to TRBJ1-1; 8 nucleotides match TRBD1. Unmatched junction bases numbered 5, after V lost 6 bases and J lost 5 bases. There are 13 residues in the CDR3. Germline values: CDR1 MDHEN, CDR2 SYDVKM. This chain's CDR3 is CASRPTGETEAFF. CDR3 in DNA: TGTGCCAGCAGACCGACAGGGGAAACTGAAGCTTTCTTT.

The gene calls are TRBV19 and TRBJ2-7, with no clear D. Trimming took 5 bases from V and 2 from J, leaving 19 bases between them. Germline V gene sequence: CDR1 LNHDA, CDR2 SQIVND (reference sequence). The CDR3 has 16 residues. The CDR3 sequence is CASSRSPLALTYEQYF. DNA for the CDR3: TGTGCCAGTAGTCGATCCCCACTGGCACTCACCTACGAGCAGTACTTC.

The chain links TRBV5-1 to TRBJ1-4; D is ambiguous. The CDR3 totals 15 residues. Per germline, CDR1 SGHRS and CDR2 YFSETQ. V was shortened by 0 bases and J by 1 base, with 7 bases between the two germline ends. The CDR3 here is CASSLDGRTNEKLFF. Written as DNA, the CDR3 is TGCGCCAGCAGCTTGGATGGGAGAACTAATGAAAAACTGTTTTTT.

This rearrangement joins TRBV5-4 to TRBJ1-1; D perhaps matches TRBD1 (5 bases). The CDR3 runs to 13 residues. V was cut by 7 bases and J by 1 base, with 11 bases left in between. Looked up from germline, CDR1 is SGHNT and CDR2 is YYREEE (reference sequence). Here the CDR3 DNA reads TGTGCCAGCCGAATCAGGGAGAACACTGAAGCTTTCTTT. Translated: CASRIRENTEAFF.

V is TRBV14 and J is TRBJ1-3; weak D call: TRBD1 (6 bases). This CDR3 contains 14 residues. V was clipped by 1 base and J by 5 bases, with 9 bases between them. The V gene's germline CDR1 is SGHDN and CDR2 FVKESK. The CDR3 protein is CASSQAGARNTIYF. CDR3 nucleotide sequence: TGTGCCAGCAGCCAAGCAGGGGCGCGAAACACCATATATTTT.

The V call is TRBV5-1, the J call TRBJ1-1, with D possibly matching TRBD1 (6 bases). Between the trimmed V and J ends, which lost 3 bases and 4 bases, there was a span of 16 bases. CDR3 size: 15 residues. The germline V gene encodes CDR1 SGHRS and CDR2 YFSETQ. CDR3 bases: TGCGCCAGCAGCTACCGGACAGACCAGGCCACTGAAGCTTTCTTT. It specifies CASSYRTDQATEAFF.

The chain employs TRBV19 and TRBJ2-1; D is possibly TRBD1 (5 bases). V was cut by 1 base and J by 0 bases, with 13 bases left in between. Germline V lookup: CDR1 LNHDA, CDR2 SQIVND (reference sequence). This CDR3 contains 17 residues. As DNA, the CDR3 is TGTGCCAGTAGTATAGTCTCAGGGTCTGGCTCCTACAATGAGCAGTTCTTC. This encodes CASSIVSGSGSYNEQFF.

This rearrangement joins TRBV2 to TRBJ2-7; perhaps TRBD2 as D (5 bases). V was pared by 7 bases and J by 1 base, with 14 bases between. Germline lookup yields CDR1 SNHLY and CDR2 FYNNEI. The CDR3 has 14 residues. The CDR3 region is CASNPSGGSYEQYF. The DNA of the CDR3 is TGTGCCAGCAACCCCAGCGGTGGGTCCTACGAGCAGTACTTC.

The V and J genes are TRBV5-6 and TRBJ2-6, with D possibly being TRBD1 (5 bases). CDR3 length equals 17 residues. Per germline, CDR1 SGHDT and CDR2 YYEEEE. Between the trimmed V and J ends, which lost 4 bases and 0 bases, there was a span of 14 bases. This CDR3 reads CASSLTIDSSGANVLTF. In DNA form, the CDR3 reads TGTGCCAGCAGCCTTACCATTGACAGCTCTGGGGCCAACGTCCTGACTTTC. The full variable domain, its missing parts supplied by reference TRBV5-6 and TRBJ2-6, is DAGVTQSPTHLIKTRGQQVTLRCSPKSGHDTVSWYQQALGQGPQFIFQYYEEEERQRGNFPDRFSGHQFPNYSSELNVNALLLGDSALYLCASSLTIDSSGANVLTFGAGSRLTVL.

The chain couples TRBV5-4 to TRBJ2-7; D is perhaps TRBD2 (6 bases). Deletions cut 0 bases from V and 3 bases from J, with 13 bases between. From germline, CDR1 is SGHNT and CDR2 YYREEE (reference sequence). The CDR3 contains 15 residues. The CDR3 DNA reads TGTGCCAGCAGCTTGGCTCTAGCGCAAAACTACGAGCAGTACTTC. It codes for CASSLALAQNYEQYF.

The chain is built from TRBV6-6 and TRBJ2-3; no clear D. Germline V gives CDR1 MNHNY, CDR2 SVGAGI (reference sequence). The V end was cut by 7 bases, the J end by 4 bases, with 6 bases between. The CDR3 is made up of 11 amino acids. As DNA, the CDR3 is TGTGCCAGCACCGTTGCAGATACGCAGTATTTT. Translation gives CASTVADTQYF.

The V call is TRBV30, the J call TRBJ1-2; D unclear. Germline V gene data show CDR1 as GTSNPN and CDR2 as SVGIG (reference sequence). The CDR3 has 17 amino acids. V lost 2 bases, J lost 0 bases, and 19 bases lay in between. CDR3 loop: CAWSRRWGAGANYGYTF. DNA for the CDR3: TGTGCCTGGAGTCGGAGGTGGGGTGCCGGAGCTAACTATGGCTACACCTTC. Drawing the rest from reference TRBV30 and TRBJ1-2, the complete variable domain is SQTIHQWPATLVQPVGSPLSLECTVEGTSNPNLYWYRQAAGRGLQLLFYSVGIGQISSEVPQNLSASRPQDRQFILSSKKLLLSDSGFYLCAWSRRWGAGANYGYTFGSGTRLTVV.

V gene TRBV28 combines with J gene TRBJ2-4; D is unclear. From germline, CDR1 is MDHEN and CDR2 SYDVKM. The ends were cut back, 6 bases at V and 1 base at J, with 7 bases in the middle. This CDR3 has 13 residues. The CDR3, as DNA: TGTGCCAGCAGCCCCGGCGCCAAAAACATTCAGTACTTC. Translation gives CASSPGAKNIQYF.

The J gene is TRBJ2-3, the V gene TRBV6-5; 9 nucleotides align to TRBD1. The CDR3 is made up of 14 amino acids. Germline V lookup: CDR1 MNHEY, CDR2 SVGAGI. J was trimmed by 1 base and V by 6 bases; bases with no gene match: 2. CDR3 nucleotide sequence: TGTGCCAGCAGGAGGACAGGGGGCACAGATACGCAGTATTTT. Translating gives CASRRTGGTDTQYF.

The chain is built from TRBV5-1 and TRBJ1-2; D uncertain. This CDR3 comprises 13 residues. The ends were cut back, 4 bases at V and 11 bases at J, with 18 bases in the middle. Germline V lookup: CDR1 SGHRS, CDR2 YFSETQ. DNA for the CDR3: TGCGCCAGCAGCACTGTAGGGCAAGCGTCGTACACCTTC. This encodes CASSTVGQASYTF.

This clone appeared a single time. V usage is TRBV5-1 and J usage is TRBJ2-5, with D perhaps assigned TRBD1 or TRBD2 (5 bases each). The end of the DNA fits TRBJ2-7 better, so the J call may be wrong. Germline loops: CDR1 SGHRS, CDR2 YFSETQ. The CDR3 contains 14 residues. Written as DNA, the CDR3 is TGCGCCAGCAGCTTGGCCGGGGACCCCTACGAGCAGTACTTC. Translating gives CASSLAGDPYEQYF.

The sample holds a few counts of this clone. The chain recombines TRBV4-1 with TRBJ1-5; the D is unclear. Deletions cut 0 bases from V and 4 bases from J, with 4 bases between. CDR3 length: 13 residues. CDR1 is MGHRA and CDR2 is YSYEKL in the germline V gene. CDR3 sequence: CASSQDQNQPQHF. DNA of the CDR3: TGCGCCAGCAGCCAAGATCAAAATCAGCCCCAGCATTTT.

The CDR3 coding sequence is TGTGCCAGCAGCTGGAGTCTAGATCAAAACATTCAGTACTTC. Protein product: CASSWSLDQNIQYF. This sequence joins TRBV7-9 and TRBJ2-4, with unresolved D. The CDR3 totals 14 residues. V shed 4 bases and J shed 5 bases, with 12 bases lying between them. The V gene's germline CDR1 is SEHNR and CDR2 FQNEAQ (reference sequence). The full variable domain, in which reference TRBV7-9 and TRBJ2-4 provide the parts outside the CDR3, is DTGVSQNPRHKITKRGQNVTFRCDPISEHNRLYWYRQTLGQGPEFLTYFQNEAQLEKSRLLSDRFSAERPKGSFSTLEIQRTEQGDSAMYLCASSWSLDQNIQYFGAGTRLSVL.

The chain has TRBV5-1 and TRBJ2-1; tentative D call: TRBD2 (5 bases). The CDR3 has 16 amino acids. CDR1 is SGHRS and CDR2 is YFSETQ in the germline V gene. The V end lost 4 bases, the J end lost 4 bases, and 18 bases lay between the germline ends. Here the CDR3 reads CASSTEGRVRYNEQFF. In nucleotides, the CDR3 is TGCGCCAGCAGCACCGAGGGAAGGGTGAGGTACAATGAGCAGTTCTTC.

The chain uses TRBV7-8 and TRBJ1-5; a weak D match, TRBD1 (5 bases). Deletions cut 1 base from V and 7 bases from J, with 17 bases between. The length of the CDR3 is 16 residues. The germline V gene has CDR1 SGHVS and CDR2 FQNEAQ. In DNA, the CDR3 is TGTGCCAGCAGCTTAGTCGGGGCCGCGACGGGGCAGCCCCAGCATTTT. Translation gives CASSLVGAATGQPQHF.

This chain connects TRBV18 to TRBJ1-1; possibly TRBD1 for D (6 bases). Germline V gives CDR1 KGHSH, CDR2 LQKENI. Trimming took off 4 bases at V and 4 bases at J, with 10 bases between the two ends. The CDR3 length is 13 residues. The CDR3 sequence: CASSQQGGTEAFF. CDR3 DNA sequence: TGTGCCAGCTCACAACAGGGTGGCACTGAAGCTTTCTTT.

The CDR3 DNA is TGTGCCAGTAGTAGGTTAGGGGCTACCGGGGAGCTGTTTTTT. Translation: CASSRLGATGELFF. The J gene is TRBJ2-2, the V gene TRBV19, with D perhaps matching TRBD1 (5 bases). Trimming shortened V by 4 bases and J by 5 bases, and 11 bases separated the two germline ends. This CDR3 has 14 residues. CDR1 and CDR2 from the germline V gene are LNHDA and SQIVND (reference sequence). The whole variable domain, filled in from reference TRBV19 and TRBJ2-2, reads DGGITQSPKYLFRKEGQNVTLSCEQNLNHDAMYWYRQDPGQGLRLIYYSQIVNDFQKGDIAEGYSVSREKKESFPLTVTSAQKNPTAFYLCASSRLGATGELFFGEGSRLTVL.

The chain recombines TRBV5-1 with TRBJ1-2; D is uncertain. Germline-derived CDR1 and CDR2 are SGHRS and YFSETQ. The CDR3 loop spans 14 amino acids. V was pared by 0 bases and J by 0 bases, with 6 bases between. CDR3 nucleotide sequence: TGCGCCAGCAGCTTGGGGGCAGCTAACTATGGCTACACCTTC. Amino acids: CASSLGAANYGYTF.

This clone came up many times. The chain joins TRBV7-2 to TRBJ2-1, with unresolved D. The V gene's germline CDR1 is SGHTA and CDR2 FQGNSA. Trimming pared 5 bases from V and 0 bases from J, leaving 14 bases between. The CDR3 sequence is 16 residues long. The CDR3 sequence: CASSLRVGNSYNEQFF. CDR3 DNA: TGTGCCAGCAGCCTTCGGGTGGGGAACTCCTACAATGAGCAGTTCTTC.

The CDR3 sequence is CASSFMTGANQPQHF. CDR3 coding DNA: TGTGCCAGCAGTTTCATGACAGGGGCTAATCAGCCCCAGCATTTT. The rearrangement uses TRBV28 and TRBJ1-5; 8 bases are a match to TRBD1. Germline CDR1 and CDR2: MDHEN and SYDVKM. The V and J ends lost 3 bases and 4 bases, in that order; junction bases with no gene match: 5. The CDR3 has 15 amino acids.

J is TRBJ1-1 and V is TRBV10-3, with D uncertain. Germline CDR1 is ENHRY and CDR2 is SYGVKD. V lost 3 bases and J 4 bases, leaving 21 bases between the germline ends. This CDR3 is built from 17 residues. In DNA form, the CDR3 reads TGTGCCATCAGTGACCGATCGTTGCTGTTACGAAGCACTGAAGCTTTCTTT. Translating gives CAISDRSLLLRSTEAFF.